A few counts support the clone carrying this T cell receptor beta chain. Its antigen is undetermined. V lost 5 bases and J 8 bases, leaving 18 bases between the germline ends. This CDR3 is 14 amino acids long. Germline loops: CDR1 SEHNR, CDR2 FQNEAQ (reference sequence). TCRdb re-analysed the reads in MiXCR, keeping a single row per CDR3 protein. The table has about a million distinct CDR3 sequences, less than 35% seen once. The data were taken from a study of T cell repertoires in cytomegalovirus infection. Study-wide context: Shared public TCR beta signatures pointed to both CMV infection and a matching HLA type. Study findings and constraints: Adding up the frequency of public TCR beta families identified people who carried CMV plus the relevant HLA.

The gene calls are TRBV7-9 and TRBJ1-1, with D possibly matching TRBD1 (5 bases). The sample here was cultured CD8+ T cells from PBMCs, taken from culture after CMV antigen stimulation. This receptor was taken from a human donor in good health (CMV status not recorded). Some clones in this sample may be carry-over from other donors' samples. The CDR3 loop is CASSGSRGRLEAFF. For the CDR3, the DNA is TGTGCCAGCAGCGGATCTCGGGGCAGGCTAGAAGCTTTCTTT.